Here is one T cell receptor beta chain with its context. The data belong to a study of CD8 T cells in Susac syndrome. Germline values: CDR1 KGHSH, CDR2 LQKENI. V lost 3 bases and J lost 4, with 6 bases in between. The CDR3 is 12 amino acids. RNA amounts of about 0.45 to 1 ug underwent reverse transcription with random hexamers. Each CDR3 protein is one row after TCRdb ran MiXCR on the immunoSEQ multiplex PCR reads. The repertoire consists of about 250,000 distinct CDR3 sequences, with 93% occurring once and the leading ten covering roughly 0.07%. This TCR was recovered from a human donor with multiple sclerosis. The sample comprised CD4+ T cells from PBMCs. The rearrangement links TRBV18 to TRBJ2-5; D perhaps matches TRBD2 (5 bases). DNA of the CDR3: TGTGCCAGCTCACCTCTAGCAGAGACCCAGTACTTC. It yields the protein CASSPLAETQYF.